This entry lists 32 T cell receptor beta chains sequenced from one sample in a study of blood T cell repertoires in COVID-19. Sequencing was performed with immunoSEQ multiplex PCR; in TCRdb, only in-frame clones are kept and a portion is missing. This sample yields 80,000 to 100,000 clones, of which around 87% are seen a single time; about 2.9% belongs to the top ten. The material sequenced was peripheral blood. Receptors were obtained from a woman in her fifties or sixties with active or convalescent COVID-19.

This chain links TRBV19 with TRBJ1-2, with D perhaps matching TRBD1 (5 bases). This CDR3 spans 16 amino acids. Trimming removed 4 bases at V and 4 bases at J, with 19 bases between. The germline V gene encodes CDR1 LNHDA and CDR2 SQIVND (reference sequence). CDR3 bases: TGTGCCAGTAGTACGACTGGGGCACCTCAGGCCTATGGCTACACCTTC. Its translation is CASSTTGAPQAYGYTF.

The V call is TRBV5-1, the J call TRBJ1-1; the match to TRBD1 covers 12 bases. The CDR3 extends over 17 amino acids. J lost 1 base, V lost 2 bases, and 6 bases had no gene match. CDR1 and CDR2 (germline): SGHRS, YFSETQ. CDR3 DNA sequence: TGCGCCAGCAGCTTAACCGGGACAGGGGGCGCGAACACTGAAGCTTTCTTT. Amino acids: CASSLTGTGGANTEAFF.

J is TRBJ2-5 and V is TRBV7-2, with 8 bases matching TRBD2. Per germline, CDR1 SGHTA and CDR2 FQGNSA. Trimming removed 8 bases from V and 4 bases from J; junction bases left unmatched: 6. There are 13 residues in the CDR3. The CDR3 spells CASESGGAETQYF. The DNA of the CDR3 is TGTGCCAGCGAATCGGGGGGGGCAGAGACCCAGTACTTC.

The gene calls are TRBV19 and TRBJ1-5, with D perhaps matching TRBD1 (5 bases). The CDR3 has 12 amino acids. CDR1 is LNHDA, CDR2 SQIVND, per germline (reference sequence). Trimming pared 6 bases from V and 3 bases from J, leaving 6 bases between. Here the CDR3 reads CASSGHNQPQHF. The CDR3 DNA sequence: TGTGCCAGTAGCGGACACAATCAGCCCCAGCATTTT.

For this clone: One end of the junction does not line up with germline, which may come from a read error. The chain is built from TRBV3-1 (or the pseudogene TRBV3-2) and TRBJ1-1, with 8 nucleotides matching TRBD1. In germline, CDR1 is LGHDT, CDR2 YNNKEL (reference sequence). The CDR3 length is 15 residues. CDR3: CAGSPTGARNTEAFF. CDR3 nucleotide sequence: TGTGCCGGCAGCCCGACAGGGGCCCGGAACACTGAAGCTTTCTTT.

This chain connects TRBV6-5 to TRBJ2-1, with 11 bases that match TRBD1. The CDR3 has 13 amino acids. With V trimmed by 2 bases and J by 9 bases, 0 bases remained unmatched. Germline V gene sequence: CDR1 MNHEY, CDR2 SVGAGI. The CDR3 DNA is TGTGCCAGCAGTTACGGACAGGGGGCTGAGCAGTTCTTC. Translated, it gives CASSYGQGAEQFF.

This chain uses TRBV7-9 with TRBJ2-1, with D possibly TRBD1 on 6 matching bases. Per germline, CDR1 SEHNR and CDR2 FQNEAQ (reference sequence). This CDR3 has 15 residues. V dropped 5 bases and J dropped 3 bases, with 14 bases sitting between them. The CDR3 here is CASSPIGTFYNEQFF. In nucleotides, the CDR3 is TGTGCCAGCAGCCCCATAGGGACATTCTACAATGAGCAGTTCTTC.

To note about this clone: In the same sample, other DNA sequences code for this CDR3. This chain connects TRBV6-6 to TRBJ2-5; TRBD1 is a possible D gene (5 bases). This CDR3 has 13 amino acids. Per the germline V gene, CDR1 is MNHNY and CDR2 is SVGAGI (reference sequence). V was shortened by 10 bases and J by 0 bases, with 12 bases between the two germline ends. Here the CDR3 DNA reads TGTGCCACCACGGACACTAACCAAGAGACCCAGTACTTC. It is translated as CATTDTNQETQYF.

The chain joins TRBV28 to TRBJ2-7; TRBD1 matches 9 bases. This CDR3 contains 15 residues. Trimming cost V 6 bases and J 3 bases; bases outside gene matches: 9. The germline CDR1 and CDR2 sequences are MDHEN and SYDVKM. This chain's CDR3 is CASRTGTGMLYEQYF. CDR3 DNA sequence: TGTGCCAGCAGAACCGGGACAGGGATGCTCTACGAGCAGTACTTC.

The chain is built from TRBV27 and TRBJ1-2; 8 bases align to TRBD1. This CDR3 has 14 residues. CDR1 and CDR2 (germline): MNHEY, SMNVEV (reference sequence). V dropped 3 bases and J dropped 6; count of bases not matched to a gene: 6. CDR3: CASSLRTGIHGYTF. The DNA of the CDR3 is TGTGCCAGCAGTTTGAGGACAGGGATCCATGGCTACACCTTC.

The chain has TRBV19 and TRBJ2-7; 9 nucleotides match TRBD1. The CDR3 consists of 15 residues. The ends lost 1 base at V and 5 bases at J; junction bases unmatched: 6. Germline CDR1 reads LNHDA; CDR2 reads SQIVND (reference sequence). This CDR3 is CASSIAQDRGHEQYF. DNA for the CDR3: TGTGCCAGTAGTATAGCCCAGGACAGGGGCCACGAGCAGTACTTC.

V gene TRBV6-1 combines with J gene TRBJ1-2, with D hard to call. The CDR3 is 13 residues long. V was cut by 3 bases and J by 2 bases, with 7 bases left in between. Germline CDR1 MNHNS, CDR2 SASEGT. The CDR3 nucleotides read TGTGCCAGCAGTGAGCGGGGAAACTATGGCTACACCTTC. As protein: CASSERGNYGYTF.

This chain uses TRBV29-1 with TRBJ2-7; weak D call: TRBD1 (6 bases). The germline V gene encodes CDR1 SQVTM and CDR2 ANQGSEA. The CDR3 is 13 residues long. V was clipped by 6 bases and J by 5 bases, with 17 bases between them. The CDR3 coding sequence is TGCAGCGTCACTGGACAGTGGAGACACGAGCAGTACTTC. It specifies CSVTGQWRHEQYF.

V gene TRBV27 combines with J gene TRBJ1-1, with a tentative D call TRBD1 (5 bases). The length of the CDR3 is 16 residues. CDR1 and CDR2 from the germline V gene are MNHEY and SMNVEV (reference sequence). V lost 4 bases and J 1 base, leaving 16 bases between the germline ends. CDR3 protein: CASSSKPGHWNTEAFF. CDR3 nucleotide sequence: TGTGCCAGCAGTTCGAAACCCGGACACTGGAACACTGAAGCTTTCTTT.

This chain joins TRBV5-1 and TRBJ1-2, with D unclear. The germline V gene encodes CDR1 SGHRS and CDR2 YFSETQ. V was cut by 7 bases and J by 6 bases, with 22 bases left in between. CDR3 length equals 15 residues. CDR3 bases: TGCGCCAGCGCCCCGTTTGCGGGAAGGAACAATGGCTACACCTTC. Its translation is CASAPFAGRNNGYTF.

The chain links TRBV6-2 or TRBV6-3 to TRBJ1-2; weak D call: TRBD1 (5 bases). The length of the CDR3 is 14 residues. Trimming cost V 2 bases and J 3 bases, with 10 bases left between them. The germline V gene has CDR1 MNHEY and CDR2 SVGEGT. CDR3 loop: CASSYLGRDYGYTF. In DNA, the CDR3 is TGTGCCAGCAGTTACCTGGGCAGGGACTATGGCTACACCTTC.

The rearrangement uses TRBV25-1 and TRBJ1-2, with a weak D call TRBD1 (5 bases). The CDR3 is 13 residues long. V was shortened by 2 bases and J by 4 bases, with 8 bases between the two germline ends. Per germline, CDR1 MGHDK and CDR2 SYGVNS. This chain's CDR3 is CASSERQLYGYTF. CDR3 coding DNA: TGTGCCAGCAGTGAACGACAGCTCTATGGCTACACCTTC.

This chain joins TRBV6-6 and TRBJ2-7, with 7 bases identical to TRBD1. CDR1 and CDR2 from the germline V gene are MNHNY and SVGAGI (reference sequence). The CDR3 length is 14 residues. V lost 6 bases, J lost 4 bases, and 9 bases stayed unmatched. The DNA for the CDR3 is TGTGCCAGCAGCGGCCCGGCAGGGGGATACGAGCAGTACTTC. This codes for CASSGPAGGYEQYF.

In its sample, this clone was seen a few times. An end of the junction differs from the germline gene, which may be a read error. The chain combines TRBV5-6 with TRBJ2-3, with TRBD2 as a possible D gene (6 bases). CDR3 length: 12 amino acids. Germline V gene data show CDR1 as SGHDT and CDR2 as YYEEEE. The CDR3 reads CASSTSKDTQYF. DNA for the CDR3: TGTGCCAGCAGTACTAGCAAAGATACGCAGTATTTT. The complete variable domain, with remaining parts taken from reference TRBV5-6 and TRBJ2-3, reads DAGVTQSPTHLIKTRGQQVTLRCSPKSGHDTVSWYQQALGQGPQFIFQYYEEEERQRGNFPDRFSGHQFPNYSSELNVNALLLGDSALYLCASSTSKDTQYFGPGTRLTVL.

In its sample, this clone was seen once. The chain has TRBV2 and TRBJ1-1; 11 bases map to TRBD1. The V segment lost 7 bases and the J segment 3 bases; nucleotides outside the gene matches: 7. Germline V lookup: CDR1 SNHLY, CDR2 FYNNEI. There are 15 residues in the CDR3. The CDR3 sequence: CASIGQGASYTEAFF. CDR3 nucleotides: TGTGCCAGCATAGGACAGGGGGCTTCGTACACTGAAGCTTTCTTT.

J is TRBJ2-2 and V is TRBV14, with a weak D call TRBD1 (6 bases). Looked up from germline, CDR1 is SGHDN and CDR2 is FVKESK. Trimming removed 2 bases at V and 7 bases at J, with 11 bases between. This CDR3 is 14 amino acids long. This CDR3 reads CASSQTTGFGELFF. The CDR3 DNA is TGTGCCAGCAGCCAAACTACAGGGTTCGGGGAGCTGTTTTTT.

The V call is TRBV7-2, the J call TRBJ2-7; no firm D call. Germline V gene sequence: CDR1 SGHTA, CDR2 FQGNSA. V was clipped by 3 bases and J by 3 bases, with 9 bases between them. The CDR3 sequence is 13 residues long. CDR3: CASSFMPDYEQYF. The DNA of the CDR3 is TGTGCCAGCAGCTTTATGCCAGACTACGAGCAGTACTTC. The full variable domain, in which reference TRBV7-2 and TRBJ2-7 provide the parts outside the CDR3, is GAGVSQSPSNKVTEKGKDVELRCDPISGHTALYWYRQSLGQGLEFLIYFQGNSAPDKSGLPSDRFSAERTGGSVSTLTIQRTQQEDSAVYLCASSFMPDYEQYFGPGTRLTVT.

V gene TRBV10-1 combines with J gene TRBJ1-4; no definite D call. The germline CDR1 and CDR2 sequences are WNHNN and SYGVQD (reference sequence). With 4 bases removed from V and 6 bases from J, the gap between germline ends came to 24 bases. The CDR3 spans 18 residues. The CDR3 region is CASSGPPEPGREDEKLFF. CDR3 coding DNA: TGCGCCAGCAGTGGACCCCCTGAGCCCGGTCGGGAGGATGAAAAACTGTTTTTT.

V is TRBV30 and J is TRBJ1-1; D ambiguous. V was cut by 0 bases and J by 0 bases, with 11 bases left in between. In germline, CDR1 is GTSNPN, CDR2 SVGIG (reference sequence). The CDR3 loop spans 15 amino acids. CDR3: CAWSVLHSMNTEAFF. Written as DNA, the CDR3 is TGTGCCTGGAGTGTACTGCATTCCATGAACACTGAAGCTTTCTTT.

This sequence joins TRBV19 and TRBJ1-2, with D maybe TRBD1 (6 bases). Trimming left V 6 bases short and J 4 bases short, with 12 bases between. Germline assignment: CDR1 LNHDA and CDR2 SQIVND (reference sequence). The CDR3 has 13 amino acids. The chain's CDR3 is CASSPDRFYGYTF. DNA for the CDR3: TGTGCCAGTAGCCCTGACAGGTTCTATGGCTACACCTTC.

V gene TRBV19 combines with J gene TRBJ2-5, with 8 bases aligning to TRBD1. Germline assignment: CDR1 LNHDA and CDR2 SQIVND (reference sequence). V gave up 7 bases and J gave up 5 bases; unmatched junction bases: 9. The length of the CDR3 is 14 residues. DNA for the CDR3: TGTGCCAGTACCCCCAGGGACAGGCGGGAGACCCAGTACTTC. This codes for CASTPRDRRETQYF.

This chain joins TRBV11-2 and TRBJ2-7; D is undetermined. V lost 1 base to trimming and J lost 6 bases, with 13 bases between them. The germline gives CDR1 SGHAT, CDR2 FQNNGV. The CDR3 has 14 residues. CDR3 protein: CASSLGHPDREQYF. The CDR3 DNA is TGTGCCAGCAGCTTAGGACACCCCGACCGCGAGCAGTACTTC.

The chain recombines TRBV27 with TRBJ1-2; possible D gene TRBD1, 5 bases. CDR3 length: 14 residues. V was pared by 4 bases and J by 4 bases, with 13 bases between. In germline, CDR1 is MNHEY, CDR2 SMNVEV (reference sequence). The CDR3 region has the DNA TGTGCCAGCAGTTATGGGGGGGACCTCTATGGCTACACCTTC. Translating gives CASSYGGDLYGYTF.

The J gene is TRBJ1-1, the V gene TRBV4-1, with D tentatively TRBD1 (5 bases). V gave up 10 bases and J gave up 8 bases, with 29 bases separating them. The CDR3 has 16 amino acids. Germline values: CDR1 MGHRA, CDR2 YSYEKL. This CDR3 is CATFTREVISGGEAFF. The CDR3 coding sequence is TGCGCCACCTTCACGAGGGAGGTGATATCTGGGGGGGAAGCTTTCTTT.

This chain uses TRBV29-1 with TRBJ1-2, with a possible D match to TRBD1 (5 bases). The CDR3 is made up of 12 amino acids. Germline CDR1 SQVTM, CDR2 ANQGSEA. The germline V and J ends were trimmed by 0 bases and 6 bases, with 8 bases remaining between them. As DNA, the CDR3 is TGCAGCGTTGAAGAGTGGGGGGATGGCTACACCTTC. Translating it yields CSVEEWGDGYTF.

The CDR3 nucleotides are TGTGCCAGCAGTGATACTAGCGCAAGTTACGTGGAGACCCAGTACTTC. Translating it yields CASSDTSASYVETQYF. This chain uses TRBV2 with TRBJ2-5; 7 bases agree with TRBD2. J gave up 5 bases and V 3 bases, and 12 bases lay outside the gene matches. The CDR3 is 16 residues long. Germline loops: CDR1 SNHLY, CDR2 FYNNEI. Based on the CDR3 plus reference TRBV2 and TRBJ2-5, the full variable domain is EPEVTQTPSHQVTQMGQEVILRCVPISNHLYFYWYRQILGQKVEFLVSFYNNEISEKSEIFDDQFSVERPDGSNFTLKIRSTKLEDSAMYFCASSDTSASYVETQYFGPGTRLLVL.

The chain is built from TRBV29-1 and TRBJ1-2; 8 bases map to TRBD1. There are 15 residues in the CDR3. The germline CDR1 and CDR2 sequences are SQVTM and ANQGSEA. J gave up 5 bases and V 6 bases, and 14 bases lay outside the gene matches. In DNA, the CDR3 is TGCAGCGTCACAATCTCCGGACAGGGTTATTATGGCTACACCTTC. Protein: CSVTISGQGYYGYTF.